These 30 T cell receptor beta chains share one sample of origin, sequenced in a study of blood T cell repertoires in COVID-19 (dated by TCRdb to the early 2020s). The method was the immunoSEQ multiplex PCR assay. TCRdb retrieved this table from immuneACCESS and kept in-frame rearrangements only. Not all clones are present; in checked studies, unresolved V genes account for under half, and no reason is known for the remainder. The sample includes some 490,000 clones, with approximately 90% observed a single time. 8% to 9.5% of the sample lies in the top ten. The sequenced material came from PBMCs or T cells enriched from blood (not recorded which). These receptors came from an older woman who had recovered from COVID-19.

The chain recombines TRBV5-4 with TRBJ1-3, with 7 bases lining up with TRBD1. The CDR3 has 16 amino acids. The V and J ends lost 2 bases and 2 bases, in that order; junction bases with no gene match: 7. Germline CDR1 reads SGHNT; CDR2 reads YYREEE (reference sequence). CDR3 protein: CASSLQGSGTGNTIYF. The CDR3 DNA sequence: TGTGCCAGCAGCTTACAGGGGAGTGGAACTGGAAACACCATATATTTT.

The CDR3 DNA is TGCGCCAGCAGCTCGGACAGGGCGTATGGCTACACCTTC. Its translation is CASSSDRAYGYTF. The rearrangement joins TRBV5-1 to TRBJ1-2; 8 nucleotides align to TRBD1. The ends lost 3 bases at V and 5 bases at J; junction bases unmatched: 3. This CDR3 contains 13 residues. The V gene's germline CDR1 is SGHRS and CDR2 YFSETQ.

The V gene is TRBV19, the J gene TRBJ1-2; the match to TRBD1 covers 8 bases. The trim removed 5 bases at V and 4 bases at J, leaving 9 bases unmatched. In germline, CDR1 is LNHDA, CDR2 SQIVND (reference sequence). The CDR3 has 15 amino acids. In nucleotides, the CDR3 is TGTGCCAGTAGTCCCCCCCAGGGGGCTGTCTATGGCTACACCTTC. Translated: CASSPPQGAVYGYTF.

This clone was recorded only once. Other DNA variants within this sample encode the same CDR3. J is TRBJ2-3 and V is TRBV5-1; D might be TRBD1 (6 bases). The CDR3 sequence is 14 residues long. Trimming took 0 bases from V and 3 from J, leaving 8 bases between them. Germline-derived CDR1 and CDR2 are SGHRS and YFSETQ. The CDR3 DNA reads TGCGCCAGCAGCTTGGTACAGGGAACAGATACGCAGTATTTT. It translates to CASSLVQGTDTQYF.

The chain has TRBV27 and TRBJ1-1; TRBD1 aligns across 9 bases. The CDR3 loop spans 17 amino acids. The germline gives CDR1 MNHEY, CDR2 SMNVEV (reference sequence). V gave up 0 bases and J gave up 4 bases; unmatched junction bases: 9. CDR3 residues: CASSLSPGTGYSTEAFF. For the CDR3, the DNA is TGTGCCAGCAGTTTATCCCCCGGGACAGGGTATAGCACTGAAGCTTTCTTT.

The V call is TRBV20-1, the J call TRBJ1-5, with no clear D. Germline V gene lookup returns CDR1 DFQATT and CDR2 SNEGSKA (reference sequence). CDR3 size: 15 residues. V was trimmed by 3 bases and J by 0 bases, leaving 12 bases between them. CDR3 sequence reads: CSASPGEVSNQPQHF. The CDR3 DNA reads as TGCAGTGCTAGTCCCGGGGAGGTTAGCAATCAGCCCCAGCATTTT.

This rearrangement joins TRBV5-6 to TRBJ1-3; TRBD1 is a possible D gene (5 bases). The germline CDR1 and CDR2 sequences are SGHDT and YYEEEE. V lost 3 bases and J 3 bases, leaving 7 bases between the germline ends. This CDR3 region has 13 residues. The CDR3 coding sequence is TGTGCCAGCAGCTGGGGGGGTGGAAACACCATATATTTT. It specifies CASSWGGGNTIYF.

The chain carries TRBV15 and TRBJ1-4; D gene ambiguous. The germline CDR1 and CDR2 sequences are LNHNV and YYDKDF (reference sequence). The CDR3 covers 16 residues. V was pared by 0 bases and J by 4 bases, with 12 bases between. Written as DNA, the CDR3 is TGTGCCACCAGCAGAGAAGGACTGGCGAATAATGAAAAACTGTTTTTT. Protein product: CATSREGLANNEKLFF.

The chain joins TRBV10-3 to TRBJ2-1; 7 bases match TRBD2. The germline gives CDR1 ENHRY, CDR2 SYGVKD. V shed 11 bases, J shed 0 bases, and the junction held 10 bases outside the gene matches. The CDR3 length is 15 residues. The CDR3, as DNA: TGTGCCTCCAGCGGGGCGATTAGCTCCTACAATGAGCAGTTCTTC. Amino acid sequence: CASSGAISSYNEQFF.

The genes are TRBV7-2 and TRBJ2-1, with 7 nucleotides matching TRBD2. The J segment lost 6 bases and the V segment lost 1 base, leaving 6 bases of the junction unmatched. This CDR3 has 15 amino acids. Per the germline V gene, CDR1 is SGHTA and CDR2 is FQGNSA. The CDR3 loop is CASSLGQGGRNEQFF. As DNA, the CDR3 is TGTGCCAGCAGCTTAGGGCAGGGAGGGCGCAATGAGCAGTTCTTC. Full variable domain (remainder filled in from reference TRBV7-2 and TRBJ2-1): GAGVSQSPSNKVTEKGKDVELRCDPISGHTALYWYRQSLGQGLEFLIYFQGNSAPDKSGLPSDRFSAERTGGSVSTLTIQRTQQEDSAVYLCASSLGQGGRNEQFFGPGTRLTVL.

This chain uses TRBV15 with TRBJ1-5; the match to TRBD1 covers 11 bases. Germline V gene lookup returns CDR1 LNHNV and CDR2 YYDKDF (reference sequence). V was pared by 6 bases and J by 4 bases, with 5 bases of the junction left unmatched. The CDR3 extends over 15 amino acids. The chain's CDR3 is CATRADRGRNQPQHF. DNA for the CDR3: TGTGCCACCAGGGCGGACAGGGGGCGGAATCAGCCCCAGCATTTT.

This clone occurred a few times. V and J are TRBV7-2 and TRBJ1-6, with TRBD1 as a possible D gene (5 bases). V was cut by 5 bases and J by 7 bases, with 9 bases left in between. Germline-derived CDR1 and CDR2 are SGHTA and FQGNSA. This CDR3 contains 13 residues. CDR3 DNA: TGTGCCAGCAGCCAGTGGGGCAATTCACCCCTCCACTTT. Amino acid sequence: CASSQWGNSPLHF. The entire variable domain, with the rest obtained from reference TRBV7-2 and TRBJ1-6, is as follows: GAGVSQSPSNKVTEKGKDVELRCDPISGHTALYWYRQSLGQGLEFLIYFQGNSAPDKSGLPSDRFSAERTGGSVSTLTIQRTQQEDSAVYLCASSQWGNSPLHFGNGTRLTVT.

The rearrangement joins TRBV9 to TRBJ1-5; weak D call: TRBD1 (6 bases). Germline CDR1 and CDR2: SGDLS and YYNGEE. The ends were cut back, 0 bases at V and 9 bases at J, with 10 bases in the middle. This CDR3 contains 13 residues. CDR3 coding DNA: TGTGCCAGCAGCGTAGAACAGGGTTTGCCCCAGCATTTT. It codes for CASSVEQGLPQHF.

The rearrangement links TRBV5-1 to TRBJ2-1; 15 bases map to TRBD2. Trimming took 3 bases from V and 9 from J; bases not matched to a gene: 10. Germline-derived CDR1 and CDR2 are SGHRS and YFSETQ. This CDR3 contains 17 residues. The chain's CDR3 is CASSSLGLAGGNGEQFF. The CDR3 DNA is TGCGCCAGCAGCTCCCTGGGACTAGCGGGGGGTAACGGTGAGCAGTTCTTC.

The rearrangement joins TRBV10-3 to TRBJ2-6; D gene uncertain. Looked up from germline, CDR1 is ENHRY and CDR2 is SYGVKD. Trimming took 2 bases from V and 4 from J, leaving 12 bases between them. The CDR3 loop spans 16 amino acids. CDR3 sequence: CAISERGLVGANVLTF. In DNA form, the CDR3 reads TGTGCCATCAGTGAGAGAGGATTGGTCGGGGCCAACGTCCTGACTTTC.

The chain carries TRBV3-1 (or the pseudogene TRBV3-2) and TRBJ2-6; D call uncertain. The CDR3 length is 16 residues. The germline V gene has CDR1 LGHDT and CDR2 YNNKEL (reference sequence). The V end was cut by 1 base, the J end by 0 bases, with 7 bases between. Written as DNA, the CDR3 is TGTGCCAGCAGCCAAGGCCCGGGCTCTGGGGCCAACGTCCTGACTTTC. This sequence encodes CASSQGPGSGANVLTF.

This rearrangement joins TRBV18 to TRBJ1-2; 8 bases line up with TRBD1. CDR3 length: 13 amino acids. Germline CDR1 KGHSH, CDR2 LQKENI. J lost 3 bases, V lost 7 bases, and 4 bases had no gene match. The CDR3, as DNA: TGTGCCAGCTGCCCGGACAGGGACTATGGCTACACCTTC. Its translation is CASCPDRDYGYTF.

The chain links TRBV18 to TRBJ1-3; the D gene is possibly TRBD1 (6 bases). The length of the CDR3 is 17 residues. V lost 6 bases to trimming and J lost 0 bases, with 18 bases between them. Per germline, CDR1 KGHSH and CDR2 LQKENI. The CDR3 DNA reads TGTGCCAGCTCCCATACCGGACAGCCTGTCTCTGGAAACACCATATATTTT. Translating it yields CASSHTGQPVSGNTIYF. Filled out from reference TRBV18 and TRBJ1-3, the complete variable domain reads NAGVMQNPRHLVRRRGQEARLRCSPMKGHSHVYWYRQLPEEGLKFMVYLQKENIIDESGMPKERFSAEFPKEGPSILRIQQVVRGDSAAYFCASSHTGQPVSGNTIYFGEGSWLTVV.

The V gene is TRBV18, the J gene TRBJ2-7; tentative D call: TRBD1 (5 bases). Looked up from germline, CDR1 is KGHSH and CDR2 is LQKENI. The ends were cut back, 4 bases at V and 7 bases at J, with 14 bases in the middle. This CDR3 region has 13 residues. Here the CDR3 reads CASSRGRGEEQYV. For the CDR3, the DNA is TGTGCCAGCTCACGTGGAAGGGGCGAAGAGCAGTACGTC.

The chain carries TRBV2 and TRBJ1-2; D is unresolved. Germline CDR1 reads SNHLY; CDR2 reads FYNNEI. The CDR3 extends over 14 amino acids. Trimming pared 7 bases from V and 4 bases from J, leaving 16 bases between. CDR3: CASNFDTPTYGYTF. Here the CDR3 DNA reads TGTGCCAGCAACTTTGACACCCCAACCTATGGCTACACCTTC. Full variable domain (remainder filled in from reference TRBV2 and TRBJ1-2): EPEVTQTPSHQVTQMGQEVILRCVPISNHLYFYWYRQILGQKVEFLVSFYNNEISEKSEIFDDQFSVERPDGSNFTLKIRSTKLEDSAMYFCASNFDTPTYGYTFGSGTRLTVV.

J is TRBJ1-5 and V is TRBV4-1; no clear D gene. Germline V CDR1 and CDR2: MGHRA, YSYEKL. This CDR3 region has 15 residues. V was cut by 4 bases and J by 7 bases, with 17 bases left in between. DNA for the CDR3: TGCGCCAGCAGCCGATTTAAGGAGGTAAGGCAGCCCCAGCATTTT. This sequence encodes CASSRFKEVRQPQHF.

This CDR3 reads CASSGTGSADTQYF. In DNA form, the CDR3 reads TGTGCCAGCAGCGGGACAGGTAGCGCAGATACGCAGTATTTT. The rearrangement links TRBV6-5 to TRBJ2-3; TRBD1 matches 8 bases. This CDR3 is 14 amino acids long. Trimming at V came to 6 bases and at J to 4 bases, leaving 6 bases not matched to a gene. The germline V gene encodes CDR1 MNHEY and CDR2 SVGAGI.

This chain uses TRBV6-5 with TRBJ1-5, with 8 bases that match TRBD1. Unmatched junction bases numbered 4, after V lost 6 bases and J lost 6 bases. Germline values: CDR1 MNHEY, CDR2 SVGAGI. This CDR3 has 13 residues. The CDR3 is CASRVQGGQPQHF. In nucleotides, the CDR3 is TGTGCCAGCAGAGTACAGGGGGGTCAGCCCCAGCATTTT.

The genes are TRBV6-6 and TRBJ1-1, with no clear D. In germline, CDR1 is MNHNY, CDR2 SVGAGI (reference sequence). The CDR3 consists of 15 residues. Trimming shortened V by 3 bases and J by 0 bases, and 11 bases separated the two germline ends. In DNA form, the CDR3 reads TGTGCCAGCAGTTATCACGGGGATCTGAACACTGAAGCTTTCTTT. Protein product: CASSYHGDLNTEAFF.

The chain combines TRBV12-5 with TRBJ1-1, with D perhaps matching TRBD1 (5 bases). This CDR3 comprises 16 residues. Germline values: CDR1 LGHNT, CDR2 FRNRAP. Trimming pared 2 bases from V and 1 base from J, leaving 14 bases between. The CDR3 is CASGLSPAGQNTEAFF. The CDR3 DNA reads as TGTGCTAGTGGTTTGAGTCCGGCGGGGCAGAACACTGAAGCTTTCTTT.

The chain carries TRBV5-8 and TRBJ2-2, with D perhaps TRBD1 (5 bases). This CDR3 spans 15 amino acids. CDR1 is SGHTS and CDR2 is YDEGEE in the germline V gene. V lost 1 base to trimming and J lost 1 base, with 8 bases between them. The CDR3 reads CASSLPGLNTGELFF. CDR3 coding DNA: TGTGCCAGCAGCTTGCCAGGGCTGAACACCGGGGAGCTGTTTTTT.

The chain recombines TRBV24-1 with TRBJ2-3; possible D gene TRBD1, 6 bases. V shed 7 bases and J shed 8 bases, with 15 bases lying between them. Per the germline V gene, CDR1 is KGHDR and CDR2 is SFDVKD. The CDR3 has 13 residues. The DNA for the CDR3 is TGTGCCACCAGCACAAGACAGGTTGTTACGCAGTATTTT. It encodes CATSTRQVVTQYF.

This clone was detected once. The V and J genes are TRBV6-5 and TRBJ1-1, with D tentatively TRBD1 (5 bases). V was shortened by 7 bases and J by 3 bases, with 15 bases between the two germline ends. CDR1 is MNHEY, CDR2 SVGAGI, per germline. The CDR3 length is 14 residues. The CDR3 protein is CASTPWGGDTEAFF. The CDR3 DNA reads TGTGCCAGCACCCCGTGGGGCGGCGACACTGAAGCTTTCTTT.

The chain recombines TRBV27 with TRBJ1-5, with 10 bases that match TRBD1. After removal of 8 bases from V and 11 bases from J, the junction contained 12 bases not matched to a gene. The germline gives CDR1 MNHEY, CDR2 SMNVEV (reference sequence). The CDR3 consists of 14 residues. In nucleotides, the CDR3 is TGTGCCAGCGCACCCGGACAGGGGGGCATGACCCAGCATTTT. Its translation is CASAPGQGGMTQHF.

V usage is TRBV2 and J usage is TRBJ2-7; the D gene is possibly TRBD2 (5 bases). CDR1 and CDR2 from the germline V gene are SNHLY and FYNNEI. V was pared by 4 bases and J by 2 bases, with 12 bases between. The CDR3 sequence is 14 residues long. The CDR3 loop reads CASSGLYGTYEQYV. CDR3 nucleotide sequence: TGTGCCAGCAGTGGCTTATACGGGACCTACGAGCAGTACGTC.